These 21 T cell receptor beta chains originate from one sample sequenced in a study of CD8 T cells in ankylosing spondylitis. TCRdb analysed the 5' RACE reads with MiXCR anew, one entry per CDR3 protein. The table has about 390,000 distinct CDR3 sequences, approximately 20% seen once. What these receptors recognize is not known. General study points: Seven to nine highly homologous variants made up a TCR beta motif, and this motif appeared characteristic of ankylosing spondylitis blood.

The sequenced sample consisted of blood, either unsorted or a sorted T cell fraction (not recorded which). These receptors came from a male donor with ankylosing spondylitis.

This rearrangement joins TRBV7-6 to TRBJ2-7, with a possible D match to TRBD2 (6 bases). The CDR3 extends over 15 amino acids. Germline CDR1 SGHVS, CDR2 FNYEAQ. Between the trimmed V and J ends, which lost 3 bases and 0 bases, there was a span of 12 bases. The CDR3 loop is CASSLWDGSSYEQYF. The CDR3 DNA reads TGTGCCAGCAGCTTGTGGGACGGGAGCTCCTACGAGCAGTACTTC.

In its sample, this clonotype was seen a few times. One junction end does not reproduce the germline sequence, and a read error may be involved. The V call is TRBV12-3 or TRBV12-4, the J call TRBJ2-1, with 11 bases identical to TRBD2. This CDR3 is 15 amino acids long. The CDR3 bases are TGTGTCAGCAGTTTATCTAGCGGGAGGTACAATGAGCAGTTCTTC. Translating gives CVSSLSSGRYNEQFF.

The table lists this clonotype with a few counts. The genes are TRBV7-6 and TRBJ2-1, with D hard to call. The CDR3 runs to 13 residues. The germline V gene encodes CDR1 SGHVS and CDR2 FNYEAQ. V lost 3 bases and J 7 bases, leaving 10 bases between the germline ends. The CDR3 bases are TGTGCCAGCAGCTTGGGCAGATCAAATGAGCAGTTCTTC. Its protein is CASSLGRSNEQFF. The full variable domain, its missing parts supplied by reference TRBV7-6 and TRBJ2-1, is GAGVSQSPRYKVTKRGQDVALRCDPISGHVSLYWYRQALGQGPEFLTYFNYEAQQDKSGLPNDRFSAERPEGSISTLTIQRTEQRDSAMYRCASSLGRSNEQFFGPGTRLTVL.

This clonotype was found a few times. The chain recombines TRBV5-1 with TRBJ1-1; TRBD1 is a possible D gene (6 bases). Trimming removed 4 bases from V and 5 bases from J, with 15 bases in between. CDR1 and CDR2 from the germline V gene are SGHRS and YFSETQ. The CDR3 is 14 residues long. In DNA form, the CDR3 reads TGCGCCAGCAGCGTGGACAGCCGAGGGACTGAAGCTTTCTTT. Translating it yields CASSVDSRGTEAFF. Based on the CDR3 plus reference TRBV5-1 and TRBJ1-1, the full variable domain is KAGVTQTPRYLIKTRGQQVTLSCSPISGHRSVSWYQQTPGQGLQFLFEYFSETQRNKGNFPGRFSGRQFSNSRSEMNVSTLELGDSALYLCASSVDSRGTEAFFGQGTRLTVV.

This clonotype was detected only a few times. The CDR3 DNA reads as TGTGCCAGCAGCTTGGGTGGGTCGAGCCAAGAGACCCAGTACTTC. Translated, it gives CASSLGGSSQETQYF. This chain connects TRBV5-5 to TRBJ2-5; D is unclear. Trimming left V 0 bases short and J 1 base short, with 10 bases between. The CDR3 spans 15 residues. CDR1 and CDR2 (germline): SGHKS, YYEKEE (reference sequence).

This clonotype was picked up a small number of times. V usage is TRBV21-1 and J usage is TRBJ1-2. TRBV21-1 is annotated as a pseudogene. The CDR3 contains 13 residues. Here the CDR3 DNA reads TGTGCCAGCATTTTAGGTTCTCTCTATGGCTACACCTTC. This encodes CASILGSLYGYTF.

This clonotype was detected once. The chain combines TRBV28 with TRBJ2-5; no definite D call. Germline V gene data show CDR1 as MDHEN and CDR2 as SYDVKM. The V and J ends lost 7 bases and 0 bases respectively, with 3 bases between them. CDR3 length: 11 residues. CDR3 loop: CASNHQETQYF. For the CDR3, the DNA is TGTGCCAGCAATCACCAAGAGACCCAGTACTTC.

This clonotype has just a few counts. The gene calls are TRBV12-3 or TRBV12-4 and TRBJ1-2, with unresolved D. CDR3 length: 13 amino acids. Trimming stripped 3 bases from V and 7 bases from J, with 12 bases between. The CDR3 loop is CASSFRGISGYTF. The CDR3 DNA reads TGTGCCAGCAGTTTTCGCGGGATTAGTGGCTACACCTTC.

The genes are TRBV20-1 and TRBJ2-5, with 7 positions matching TRBD1. The length of the CDR3 is 16 residues. V lost 4 bases to trimming and J lost 0 bases; unmatched junction nucleotides: 11. Looked up from germline, CDR1 is DFQATT and CDR2 is SNEGSKA (reference sequence). CDR3 loop: CSATTGDRWYQETQYF. As DNA, the CDR3 is TGCAGTGCTACCACAGGGGACCGTTGGTACCAAGAGACCCAGTACTTC.

The chain employs TRBV27 and TRBJ1-1; D is uncertain. CDR1 and CDR2 from the germline V gene are MNHEY and SMNVEV (reference sequence). V lost 5 bases to trimming and J lost 4 bases, with 14 bases between them. The CDR3 sequence is 14 residues long. In DNA, the CDR3 is TGTGCCAGCAGTGTAGATTTTGGGTCCACTGAAGCTTTCTTT. This codes for CASSVDFGSTEAFF.

This clonotype has a count of ten or more. One junction end does not reproduce the germline sequence, and a read error may be involved. This rearrangement joins TRBV7-7 to TRBJ2-1, with 9 bases aligning to TRBD2. Germline-derived CDR1 and CDR2 are SSHAT and FNYEAQ (reference sequence). The CDR3 is 16 residues long. The CDR3 region is CASSYGAGGLYNEQFF. In DNA, the CDR3 is TGTGCTAGCAGCTACGGCGCGGGAGGGCTCTACAATGAGCAGTTCTTC.

The chain links TRBV3-1 to TRBJ2-1; TRBD2 agrees at 14 bases. Germline V gives CDR1 LGHDT, CDR2 YNNKEL (reference sequence). The V segment lost 5 bases and the J segment 9 bases; nucleotides outside the gene matches: 6. CDR3 length: 15 amino acids. As DNA, the CDR3 is TGTGCCAGCAGCGCAGGGGGACTAGCGGGAGTTGAGCAGTTCTTC. This gives the protein CASSAGGLAGVEQFF.

Only a few counts were recorded for this clonotype. V is TRBV4-1 and J is TRBJ1-2, with D possibly matching TRBD1 (5 bases). Per germline, CDR1 MGHRA and CDR2 YSYEKL. This CDR3 spans 13 amino acids. V lost 5 bases to trimming and J lost 2 bases, with 9 bases between them. The CDR3 sequence: CASSVTENYGYTF. In nucleotides, the CDR3 is TGCGCCAGCAGCGTGACAGAGAACTATGGCTACACCTTC.

This clonotype occurred a few times. Here the CDR3 reads CASSLRDIREGEQFF. In nucleotides, the CDR3 is TGCGCCAGCAGCTTGAGGGACATCCGGGAGGGTGAGCAGTTCTTC. The V call is TRBV5-1, the J call TRBJ2-1, with 8 bases that match TRBD2. J lost 9 bases, V lost 1 base, and 9 bases had no gene match. This CDR3 is built from 15 residues. The germline CDR1 and CDR2 sequences are SGHRS and YFSETQ. The variable domain in full, with the rest retrieved from reference TRBV5-1 and TRBJ2-1, is KAGVTQTPRYLIKTRGQQVTLSCSPISGHRSVSWYQQTPGQGLQFLFEYFSETQRNKGNFPGRFSGRQFSNSRSEMNVSTLELGDSALYLCASSLRDIREGEQFFGPGTRLTVL.

The V and J genes are TRBV20-1 and TRBJ2-7; 9 bases fit TRBD2. The germline CDR1 and CDR2 sequences are DFQATT and SNEGSKA (reference sequence). V shed 2 bases and J 6 bases; nucleotides not matched to a gene: 5. CDR3 size: 13 residues. CDR3 DNA sequence: TGCAGTGCTAGACCTAGCGGGGCACCCGAGCAGTACTTC. This codes for CSARPSGAPEQYF.

The gene calls are TRBV4-1 and TRBJ2-2, with 8 bases fitting TRBD2. Germline CDR1 and CDR2: MGHRA and YSYEKL. With V trimmed by 0 bases and J by 3 bases, 9 bases remained unmatched. The CDR3 runs 18 residues. CDR3 loop: CASSQDPQRELDTGELFF. The CDR3 DNA reads TGCGCCAGCAGCCAAGATCCACAGCGGGAGCTCGACACCGGGGAGCTGTTTTTT.

The J gene is TRBJ2-7, the V gene TRBV5-5; no clear D. V was clipped by 0 bases and J by 4 bases, with 5 bases between them. CDR3 length: 12 amino acids. Germline-derived CDR1 and CDR2 are SGHKS and YYEKEE (reference sequence). The CDR3 protein is CASSLEDYEQYF. CDR3 in DNA: TGTGCCAGCAGCTTGGAGGATTACGAGCAGTACTTC.

The chain links TRBV7-8 to TRBJ2-7; TRBD2 might be the D (5 bases). This CDR3 has 16 residues. V lost 7 bases and J 6 bases, leaving 25 bases between the germline ends. From germline, CDR1 is SGHVS and CDR2 FQNEAQ. CDR3 bases: TGTGCCAGCACCCTCCTAAGGACTGGAAGGTCTCGCGAGCAGTACTTC. It is translated as CASTLLRTGRSREQYF.

This clonotype was counted a few times. The chain recombines TRBV5-1 with TRBJ2-7; a weak D match, TRBD1 (5 bases). Per the germline V gene, CDR1 is SGHRS and CDR2 is YFSETQ. The CDR3 loop spans 15 amino acids. V was clipped by 3 bases and J by 2 bases, with 15 bases between them. The CDR3: CASSSDSGWTYEQYF. The CDR3 bases are TGCGCCAGCAGCTCCGATTCAGGGTGGACCTACGAGCAGTACTTC.

This clonotype was found a few times. V usage is TRBV20-1 and J usage is TRBJ2-1; D remains unclear. The V gene's germline CDR1 is DFQATT and CDR2 SNEGSKA (reference sequence). Trimming left V 4 bases short and J 5 bases short, with 3 bases between. The CDR3 totals 10 residues. CDR3 in amino acids: CSATNNEQFF. The CDR3 DNA sequence: TGCAGTGCTACGAACAATGAGCAGTTCTTC.

The chain couples TRBV29-1 to TRBJ2-1, with TRBD1 matching 11 bases. The V gene's germline CDR1 is SQVTM and CDR2 ANQGSEA. CDR3 size: 15 residues. The trim removed 7 bases at V and 0 bases at J, leaving 5 bases unmatched. The CDR3 DNA reads as TGCAGCGGTGGACAGGGGGCTATCTCCTACAATGAGCAGTTCTTC. Translating gives CSGGQGAISYNEQFF.